This entry lists 32 T cell receptor beta chains sequenced from one sample in a study of blood T cell repertoires in acute mononucleosis. Indicated time point: acute infectious mononucleosis, at clinical presentation within 2 weeks of symptom onset (visit 1). TCRdb keeps only in-frame clones here, not all; method: immunoSEQ multiplex PCR. The table records some 6,600 clones, around a quarter of them present only once. Specimen: EBV YVL epitope tetramer+ CD8+ T cells sorted from PBMCs, collected during acute infectious mononucleosis. This sample's subset: CD8 T cells binding a tetramer with EBV BRLF1 109-117 peptide (YVL-BR). These receptors all come from a woman under 30 with infectious mononucleosis caused by EBV.

There are many counts of this clone. The genes are TRBV7-2 and TRBJ2-1, with a tentative D call TRBD1 (6 bases). CDR1 and CDR2 (germline): SGHTA, FQGNSA. The V end was cut by 2 bases, the J end by 3 bases, with 14 bases between. This CDR3 is built from 16 residues. CDR3 in amino acids: CASSLRGLDSYNEQFF. DNA of the CDR3: TGTGCCAGCAGCTTAAGGGGGTTGGACAGCTACAATGAGCAGTTCTTC.

This chain joins TRBV7-2 and TRBJ2-5; D possibly corresponds to TRBD1 (6 bases). The CDR3 is 12 residues long. V shed 8 bases and J shed 0 bases, with 7 bases lying between them. Germline CDR1 reads SGHTA; CDR2 reads FQGNSA. CDR3 DNA: TGTGCCAGCCAGGGGTACCAAGAGACCCAGTACTTC. This gives the protein CASQGYQETQYF.

This clone came up a few times. The chain's CDR3 is CASSLAAGLAPHPDEQFF. CDR3 coding DNA: TGTGCCAGCAGCTTGGCAGCGGGACTAGCGCCCCACCCCGATGAGCAGTTCTTC. This chain uses TRBV7-3 with TRBJ2-1, with TRBD2 matching over 10 bases. The CDR3 spans 18 residues. Unmatched junction bases numbered 16, after V lost 3 bases and J lost 8 bases. Germline CDR1 and CDR2: SGHTA and FQGTGA. The full variable domain, with the rest looked up from reference TRBV7-3 and TRBJ2-1, is GAGVSQTPSNKVTEKGKYVELRCDPISGHTALYWYRQSLGQGPEFLIYFQGTGAADDSGLPNDRFFAVRPEGSVSTLKIQRTERGDSAVYLCASSLAAGLAPHPDEQFFGPGTRLTVL.

CDR3: CASSLLAGSQETQYF. The DNA of the CDR3 is TGTGCCAGCAGCTTACTAGCGGGGAGCCAAGAGACCCAGTACTTC. This sequence joins TRBV25-1 and TRBJ2-5, with 10 bases matching TRBD2. The CDR3 sequence is 15 residues long. The germline CDR1 and CDR2 sequences are MGHDK and SYGVNS. J gave up 1 base and V 6 bases, and 5 bases lay outside the gene matches.

V gene TRBV7-6 combines with J gene TRBJ2-5, with 7 bases lining up with TRBD2. This CDR3 is built from 15 residues. CDR1 SGHVS and CDR2 FNYEAQ come from the germline V gene. J was trimmed by 0 bases and V by 7 bases; bases with no gene match: 8. The chain's CDR3 is CASNFNAGDQETQYF. The CDR3 DNA reads as TGTGCCAGCAACTTCAACGCGGGAGACCAAGAGACCCAGTACTTC.

To note about this clone: At one boundary the junction diverges from the germline segment, which might be a read error. The same CDR3 can be traced to other DNA sequences in this sample. The rearrangement uses TRBV5-4 and TRBJ2-1; D unresolved. CDR3 size: 15 residues. Germline CDR1 is SGHNT and CDR2 is YYREEE (reference sequence). The CDR3 sequence: CASSLELASYNEQFF. In DNA form, the CDR3 reads TGCGCCAGCAGCTTGGAGTTGGCCAGTTACAATGAGCAGTTCTTC.

On this clone: A read error may produce the germline difference seen at one junction end. The chain is built from TRBV30 and TRBJ2-2, with TRBD2 matching over 11 bases. CDR1 and CDR2 (germline): GTSNPN, SVGIG (reference sequence). There are 16 residues in the CDR3. The CDR3 loop reads CALSVLAGGTTGELFF. The DNA for the CDR3 is TGTGCCTTGTCCGTTTTAGCGGGAGGGACCACCGGTGAGCTGTTTTTT.

This clone was recorded a few times. This probably arose from a read error, given a far larger clone one base away. V and J are TRBV29-1 and TRBJ2-3, with unresolved D. CDR1 and CDR2 (germline): SQVTM, ANQGSEA. The CDR3 runs to 14 residues. CDR3 protein: CSVRLFDSTDTRYF. Written as DNA, the CDR3 is TGCAGCGTTCGGCTATTTGATAGCACAGATACGCGGTATTTT.

This clone was detected a few times. V is TRBV6-5 and J is TRBJ1-5, with no clear D. The V gene's germline CDR1 is MNHEY and CDR2 SVGAGI. The CDR3 covers 14 residues. Trimming stripped 9 bases from V and 1 base from J, with 13 bases between. The CDR3 DNA sequence: TGTGCCAGGCAATTGCTAGGGAGCAATCAGCCCCAGCATTTT. Translation: CARQLLGSNQPQHF.

This clone was detected many times. The chain employs TRBV11-3 and TRBJ2-7; perhaps TRBD1 as D (7 bases). The V gene's germline CDR1 is SGHNT and CDR2 YENEEA. V gave up 5 bases and J gave up 4 bases, with 12 bases separating them. The CDR3 length is 13 residues. CDR3 region: CASSAGQTYEQYF. In DNA, the CDR3 is TGTGCCAGCAGCGCGGGACAGACTTACGAGCAGTACTTC.

The chain combines TRBV9 with TRBJ1-1; D is possibly TRBD1 (5 bases). The CDR3 has 15 residues. The V end was cut by 4 bases, the J end by 3 bases, with 16 bases between. Germline CDR1 is SGDLS and CDR2 is YYNGEE. CDR3 loop: CASSLTSPGDTEAFF. CDR3 nucleotide sequence: TGTGCCAGCAGCTTAACTTCTCCGGGGGACACTGAAGCTTTCTTT.

The chain combines TRBV6-6 with TRBJ1-1; 7 nucleotides line up with TRBD1. The CDR3 is 13 residues long. Germline V gene lookup returns CDR1 MNHNY and CDR2 SVGAGI (reference sequence). Germline trimming cut 6 bases from V and 5 bases from J; bases unmatched to any gene: 6. The CDR3 DNA reads as TGTGCCAGCAGCCGACAGGGACGGACTGAAGCTTTCTTT. The encoded protein is CASSRQGRTEAFF.

This clone was recorded many times. The rearrangement uses TRBV4-1 and TRBJ1-1; the D is unclear. V shed 0 bases and J shed 4 bases, with 3 bases lying between them. CDR1 MGHRA and CDR2 YSYEKL come from the germline V gene. This CDR3 has 12 amino acids. CDR3 sequence: CASSQDSTEAFF. CDR3 coding DNA: TGCGCCAGCAGCCAAGATAGCACTGAAGCTTTCTTT.

V gene TRBV9 combines with J gene TRBJ1-1, with TRBD1 as a possible D gene (6 bases). Between the trimmed V and J ends, which lost 0 bases and 0 bases, there was a span of 12 bases. Per germline, CDR1 SGDLS and CDR2 YYNGEE. The CDR3 covers 16 residues. The CDR3 region has the DNA TGTGCCAGCAGCGTAGAGGGGGGGCTTGTGAACACTGAAGCTTTCTTT. It codes for CASSVEGGLVNTEAFF. Variable domain in full (rest from reference TRBV9 and TRBJ1-1): DSGVTQTPKHLITATGQRVTLRCSPRSGDLSVYWYQQSLDQGLQFLIQYYNGEERAKGNILERFSAQQFPDLHSELNLSSLELGDSALYFCASSVEGGLVNTEAFFGQGTRLTVV.

V gene TRBV7-6 combines with J gene TRBJ2-7; 8 nucleotides align to TRBD1. J lost 13 bases, V lost 4 bases, and 6 bases had no gene match. CDR1 is SGHVS, CDR2 FNYEAQ, per germline. CDR3 length equals 11 residues. The CDR3 sequence: CASSSTTGEYF. The CDR3 coding sequence is TGTGCCAGCAGCTCAACGACAGGGGAATACTTC. The whole variable domain, filled in from reference TRBV7-6 and TRBJ2-7, reads GAGVSQSPRYKVTKRGQDVALRCDPISGHVSLYWYRQALGQGPEFLTYFNYEAQQDKSGLPNDRFSAERPEGSISTLTIQRTEQRDSAMYRCASSSTTGEYFGPGTRLTVT.

At least ten counts were recorded for this clone. The V call is TRBV6-5, the J call TRBJ2-7, with 11 bases identical to TRBD2. The CDR3 is 15 amino acids. Germline V gene data show CDR1 as MNHEY and CDR2 as SVGAGI. The junction had 10 bases not matched to a gene; V was cut back by 6 bases and J by 6 bases. The CDR3 spells CASSTYSGRATEQYF. The CDR3 DNA reads TGTGCCAGCAGCACATATAGCGGGAGGGCCACCGAGCAGTACTTC.

This clone occurred many times. V is TRBV6-1 and J is TRBJ1-2; a possible D gene is TRBD1 (6 bases). Germline V gives CDR1 MNHNS, CDR2 SASEGT. CDR3 length: 15 amino acids. Trimming removed 3 bases at V and 3 bases at J, with 14 bases between. The CDR3 region is CASSDSFRGDYGYTF. CDR3 in DNA: TGTGCCAGCAGTGACTCGTTCAGGGGCGACTATGGCTACACCTTC.

Concerning this clone: Distinct nucleotide sequences in the sample also encode this CDR3. This chain uses TRBV27 with TRBJ2-1; the match to TRBD2 covers 9 bases. CDR1 MNHEY and CDR2 SMNVEV come from the germline V gene (reference sequence). The length of the CDR3 is 14 residues. The V and J ends lost 6 bases and 6 bases, in that order; junction bases with no gene match: 6. CDR3 nucleotide sequence: TGTGCCAGCAGCCTAGCGGGGCCAAGCAATGAGCAGTTCTTC. Amino acids: CASSLAGPSNEQFF.

The chain joins TRBV7-3 to TRBJ1-5; 8 bases fit TRBD1. The CDR3 runs 17 residues. V gave up 5 bases and J gave up 2 bases; unmatched junction bases: 11. Germline V gene lookup returns CDR1 SGHTA and CDR2 FQGTGA. CDR3 bases: TGTGCCAGCAGCCAAACCCCGACAGGGGCGGGCAATCAGCCCCAGCATTTT. Translating gives CASSQTPTGAGNQPQHF.

The chain uses TRBV13 and TRBJ2-4; the D gene is possibly TRBD1 (5 bases). This CDR3 contains 14 residues. Germline assignment: CDR1 PRHDT and CDR2 FYEKMQ (reference sequence). V was trimmed by 4 bases and J by 1 base, leaving 8 bases between them. CDR3 sequence reads: CASSWAGAKNIQYF. The DNA of the CDR3 is TGTGCCAGCAGCTGGGCAGGGGCCAAAAACATTCAGTACTTC.

The J gene is TRBJ1-5, the V gene TRBV7-2; the D gene is possibly TRBD1 (6 bases). The CDR3 spans 17 residues. Trimming cost V 6 bases and J 4 bases, with 22 bases left between them. Germline V gene sequence: CDR1 SGHTA, CDR2 FQGNSA. In DNA, the CDR3 is TGTGCCAGCAGTGAAGCAGGGGTGGTGATTAGTAATCAGCCCCAGCATTTT. Its protein product is CASSEAGVVISNQPQHF. Full variable domain (remainder filled in from reference TRBV7-2 and TRBJ1-5): GAGVSQSPSNKVTEKGKDVELRCDPISGHTALYWYRQSLGQGLEFLIYFQGNSAPDKSGLPSDRFSAERTGGSVSTLTIQRTQQEDSAVYLCASSEAGVVISNQPQHFGDGTRLSIL.

This clone is deemed medium-sized (0.01 to 0.1%). The genes are TRBV11-2 and TRBJ2-5, with 7 bases matching TRBD2. CDR3 length: 15 residues. The V segment lost 7 bases and the J segment 0 bases; nucleotides outside the gene matches: 8. Germline lookup yields CDR1 SGHAT and CDR2 FQNNGV. The CDR3 reads CASNFNAGDQETQYF. For the CDR3, the DNA is TGTGCCAGCAACTTCAACGCGGGAGACCAAGAGACCCAGTACTTC.

Only a few counts were recorded for this clone. The V gene is TRBV25-1, the J gene TRBJ2-5; TRBD2 matches 8 bases. Germline V CDR1 and CDR2: MGHDK, SYGVNS. With V trimmed by 6 bases and J by 4 bases, 10 bases remained unmatched. There are 15 residues in the CDR3. The CDR3 DNA follows: TGTGCCAGCAGCTTACTGGCGGGGGGTGGAGAGACCCAGTACTTC. Amino acids: CASSLLAGGGETQYF.

Of note for this clone: This may arise from a read error, as a much more abundant clone is one base away. This chain uses TRBV4-1 with TRBJ1-1; a weak D match, TRBD1 (5 bases). Looked up from germline, CDR1 is MGHRA and CDR2 is YSYEKL. The CDR3 loop spans 15 amino acids. The CDR3, as DNA: TGCGCCAGCAGCCAAGGTCAGGGAGAGAACACTGAAGCTCTCTTT. Translating it yields CASSQGQGENTEALF.

This clone was counted only a few times. The CDR3: CASSDGIAGVRNEQFF. The DNA for the CDR3 is TGTGCCAGCAGTGATGGTATAGCGGGAGTACGCAATGAGCAGTTCTTC. The gene calls are TRBV6-1 and TRBJ2-1; 9 positions agree with TRBD2. With V trimmed by 3 bases and J by 6 bases, 9 bases remained unmatched. Germline V gene lookup returns CDR1 MNHNS and CDR2 SASEGT. The CDR3 is 16 amino acids.

This sequence joins TRBV5-4 and TRBJ2-7; no clear D gene. V lost 4 bases to trimming and J lost 3 bases, with 8 bases between them. Germline loops: CDR1 SGHNT, CDR2 YYREEE (reference sequence). The CDR3 is made up of 12 amino acids. The CDR3 here is CASSPVNYEQYF. CDR3 bases: TGTGCCAGCAGCCCGGTCAACTACGAGCAGTACTTC. Combining the CDR3 with reference TRBV5-4 and TRBJ2-7 gives the whole variable domain ETGVTQSPTHLIKTRGQQVTLRCSSQSGHNTVSWYQQALGQGPQFIFQYYREEENGRGNFPPRFSGLQFPNYSSELNVNALELDDSALYLCASSPVNYEQYFGPGTRLTVT.

The rearrangement joins TRBV29-1 to TRBJ2-1; D gene unclear. CDR1 and CDR2 from the germline V gene are SQVTM and ANQGSEA. Trimming took off 4 bases at V and 8 bases at J, with 15 bases between the two ends. The CDR3 has 13 residues. For the CDR3, the DNA is TGCAGCGTTGTGCAGGCCCTTTACTATGAGCAGTTCTTC. It yields the protein CSVVQALYYEQFF.

This clone was observed a handful of times. The V call is TRBV6-4, the J call TRBJ2-3; a weak D match, TRBD1 (6 bases). Between the trimmed V and J ends, which lost 10 bases and 1 base, there was a span of 15 bases. The germline gives CDR1 MRHNA, CDR2 SNTAGT. The CDR3 spans 14 residues. CDR3 DNA: TGTGCCACAGGGGCGGCGGGTGGCACAGATACGCAGTATTTT. Protein product: CATGAAGGTDTQYF.

This clone has just a few counts. The J gene is TRBJ2-7, the V gene TRBV11-2; 11 nucleotides align to TRBD2. The germline V gene has CDR1 SGHAT and CDR2 FQNNGV. V lost 3 bases, J lost 6 bases, and 10 bases stayed unmatched. The CDR3 is 16 amino acids. CDR3 amino acids: CASSLSVGLAGGEQYF. CDR3 bases: TGTGCCAGCAGCTTGTCAGTAGGCCTAGCGGGAGGCGAGCAGTACTTC.

This clone was seen a few times. This chain links TRBV27 with TRBJ2-1, with 10 bases lining up with TRBD2. The CDR3 contains 15 residues. The V and J ends lost 6 bases and 2 bases, in that order; junction bases with no gene match: 4. Germline V gives CDR1 MNHEY, CDR2 SMNVEV (reference sequence). This chain's CDR3 is CASSSLAGAYNEQFF. The CDR3 DNA reads as TGTGCCAGCAGCTCCCTAGCGGGAGCCTACAATGAGCAGTTCTTC.

This clone was seen at least ten times. The chain combines TRBV5-4 with TRBJ2-5; a possible D gene is TRBD2 (6 bases). Germline V CDR1 and CDR2: SGHNT, YYREEE (reference sequence). The CDR3 contains 15 residues. The V and J ends lost 6 bases and 2 bases respectively, with 17 bases between them. The CDR3 protein is CASMRELAGQETQYF. The DNA for the CDR3 is TGTGCCAGCATGAGGGAGTTGGCGGGGCAAGAGACCCAGTACTTC.

Comment on this clone: This probably arose from a read error, given a far larger clone one base away. The V call is TRBV19, the J call TRBJ2-1, with D unresolved. Germline CDR1 and CDR2: LNHDA and SQIVND (reference sequence). CDR3 length: 14 residues. The V end lost 5 bases, the J end lost 8 bases, and 16 bases lay between the germline ends. CDR3 sequence reads: CASSVILRVYEQFF. CDR3 DNA sequence: TGTGCCAGTAGTGTAATACTTCGGGTCTATGAGCAGTTCTTC.